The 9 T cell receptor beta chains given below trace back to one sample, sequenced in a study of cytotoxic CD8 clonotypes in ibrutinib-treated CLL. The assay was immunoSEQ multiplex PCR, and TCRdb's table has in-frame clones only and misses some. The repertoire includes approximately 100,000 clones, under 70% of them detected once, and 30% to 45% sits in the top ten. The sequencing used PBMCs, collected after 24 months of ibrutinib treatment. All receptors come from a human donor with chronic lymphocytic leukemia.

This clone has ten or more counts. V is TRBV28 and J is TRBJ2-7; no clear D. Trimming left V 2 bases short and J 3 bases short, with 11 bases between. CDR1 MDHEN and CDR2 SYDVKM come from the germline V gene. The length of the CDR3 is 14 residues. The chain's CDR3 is CASSLTPNSYEQYF. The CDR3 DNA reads TGTGCCAGCAGTTTAACCCCTAACAGCTACGAGCAGTACTTC.

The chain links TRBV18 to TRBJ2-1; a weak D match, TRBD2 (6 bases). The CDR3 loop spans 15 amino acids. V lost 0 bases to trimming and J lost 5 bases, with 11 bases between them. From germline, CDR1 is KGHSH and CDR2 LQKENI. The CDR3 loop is CASSPPAGIDNEQFF. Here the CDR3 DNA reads TGTGCCAGCTCACCACCCGCGGGGATCGACAATGAGCAGTTCTTC.

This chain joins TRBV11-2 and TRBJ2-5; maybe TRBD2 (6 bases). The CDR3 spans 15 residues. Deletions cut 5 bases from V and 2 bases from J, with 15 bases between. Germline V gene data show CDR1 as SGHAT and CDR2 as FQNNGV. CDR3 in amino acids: CASSPMRGAQETQYF. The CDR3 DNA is TGTGCCAGCAGCCCAATGCGGGGAGCTCAAGAGACCCAGTACTTC.

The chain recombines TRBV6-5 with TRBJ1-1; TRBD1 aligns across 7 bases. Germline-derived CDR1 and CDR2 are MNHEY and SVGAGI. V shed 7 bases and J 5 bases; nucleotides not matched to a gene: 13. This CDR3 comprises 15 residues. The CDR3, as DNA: TGTGCCAGCACCGCGGACAGGTTTGGGGGTACTGAAGCTTTCTTT. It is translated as CASTADRFGGTEAFF.

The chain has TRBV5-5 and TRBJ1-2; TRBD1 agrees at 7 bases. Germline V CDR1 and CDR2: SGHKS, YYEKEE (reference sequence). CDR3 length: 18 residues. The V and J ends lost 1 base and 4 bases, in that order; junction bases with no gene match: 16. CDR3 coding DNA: TGTGCCAGCAGCTTGAACGTCATAACAGGGGCGATCCCCTATGGCTACACCTTC. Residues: CASSLNVITGAIPYGYTF. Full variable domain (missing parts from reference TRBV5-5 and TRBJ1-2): DAGVTQSPTHLIKTRGQQVTLRCSPISGHKSVSWYQQVLGQGPQFIFQYYEKEERGRGNFPDRFSARQFPNYSSELNVNALLLGDSALYLCASSLNVITGAIPYGYTFGSGTRLTVV.

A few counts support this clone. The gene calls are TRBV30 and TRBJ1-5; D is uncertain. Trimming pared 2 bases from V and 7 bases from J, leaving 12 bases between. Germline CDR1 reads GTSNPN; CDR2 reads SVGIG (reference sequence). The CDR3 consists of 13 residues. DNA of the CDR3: TGTGCCTGGAGTCTCGACGGCCCCCAGCCCCAGCATTTT. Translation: CAWSLDGPQPQHF.

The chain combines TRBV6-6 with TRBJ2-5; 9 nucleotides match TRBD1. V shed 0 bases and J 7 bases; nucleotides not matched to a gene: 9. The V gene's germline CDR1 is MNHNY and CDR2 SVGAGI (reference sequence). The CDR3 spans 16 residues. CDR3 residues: CASSYSGTGNRLTQYF. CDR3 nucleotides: TGTGCCAGCAGTTACTCCGGGACAGGGAATCGGTTGACCCAGTACTTC.

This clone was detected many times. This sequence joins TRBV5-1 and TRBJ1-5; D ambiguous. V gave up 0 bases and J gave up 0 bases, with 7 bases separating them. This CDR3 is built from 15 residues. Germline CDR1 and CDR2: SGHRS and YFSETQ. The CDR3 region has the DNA TGCGCCAGCAGCTTGGACGGAGGTAGCAATCAGCCCCAGCATTTT. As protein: CASSLDGGSNQPQHF.

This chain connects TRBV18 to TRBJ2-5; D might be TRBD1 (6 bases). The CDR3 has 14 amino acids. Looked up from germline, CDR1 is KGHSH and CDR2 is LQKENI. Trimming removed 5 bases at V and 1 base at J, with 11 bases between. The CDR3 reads CASSKTDSQETQYF. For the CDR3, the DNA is TGTGCCAGCTCAAAAACGGACAGCCAAGAGACCCAGTACTTC.